The 26 T cell receptor beta chains below come from one sample, sequenced in a study of persistence of HIV-infected CD4 T cells. Sequencing used immunoSEQ version 4 in survey mode. TCRdb's table, derived via immunoSEQ multiplex PCR, lists solely in-frame clones and lacks some. This sample has about 40,000 clones; approximately 80% occur once, and the top ten carry about 14%. For these TCRs, the target antigens are not known. Cells were stimulated with overlapping HIV-1 Gag 15-mer peptides. CD40L/CD69 double-negative CD45RO-high memory CD4+ T cells were collected. The source material was CD4+ T cells sorted from PBMCs after roughly 18-hour stimulation, sampled from a patient who received antiretroviral therapy. The receptors stem from an adult man with HIV who was CMV-seropositive.

V usage is TRBV19 and J usage is TRBJ1-3; D might be TRBD1 (5 bases). Germline lookup yields CDR1 LNHDA and CDR2 SQIVND (reference sequence). The V end was cut by 4 bases, the J end by 0 bases, with 13 bases between. This CDR3 spans 16 amino acids. The CDR3 is CASSSRDRFSGNTIYF. DNA for the CDR3: TGTGCCAGTAGTAGCCGGGACCGATTCTCTGGAAACACCATATATTTT.

This rearrangement joins TRBV6-6 to TRBJ2-7; 7 nucleotides match TRBD1. The CDR3 runs 15 residues. The junction had 10 bases not matched to a gene; V was cut back by 5 bases and J by 3 bases. Per germline, CDR1 MNHNY and CDR2 SVGAGI (reference sequence). CDR3 coding DNA: TGTGCCAGCAGTAATAGGGGGCAGGGGGTCTACGAGCAGTACTTC. Its protein is CASSNRGQGVYEQYF.

The V gene is TRBV19, the J gene TRBJ1-2; D ambiguous. The ends were cut back, 3 bases at V and 0 bases at J, with 8 bases in the middle. This CDR3 is 14 amino acids long. Germline CDR1 LNHDA, CDR2 SQIVND (reference sequence). Written as DNA, the CDR3 is TGTGCCAGTAGTATGGGCCCAGCTAACTATGGCTACACCTTC. This sequence encodes CASSMGPANYGYTF.

The chain carries TRBV6-5 and TRBJ2-1, with 8 positions matching TRBD2. The germline gives CDR1 MNHEY, CDR2 SVGAGI. The CDR3 extends over 15 amino acids. The trim removed 7 bases at V and 0 bases at J, leaving 5 bases unmatched. The CDR3 protein is CASNSGASSYNEQFF. CDR3 DNA sequence: TGTGCCAGCAATAGCGGGGCGAGCTCCTACAATGAGCAGTTCTTC.

This sequence joins TRBV7-3 and TRBJ2-1; 12 bases line up with TRBD2. This CDR3 is 16 amino acids long. Germline trimming cut 1 base from V and 5 bases from J; bases unmatched to any gene: 3. The V gene's germline CDR1 is SGHTA and CDR2 FQGTGA. The CDR3 DNA is TGTGCCAGCAGCTTAAGGCCTAGCGGGAGGGACAATGAGCAGTTCTTC. Protein: CASSLRPSGRDNEQFF.

This chain joins TRBV6-6 and TRBJ1-1; 7 bases are shared with TRBD1. CDR3 length: 15 amino acids. Germline V gene data show CDR1 as MNHNY and CDR2 as SVGAGI (reference sequence). The ends lost 2 bases at V and 6 bases at J; junction bases unmatched: 9. The CDR3 DNA follows: TGTGCCAGCAGTTACCCTGAGGGGGCAGCCTCTGAAGCTTTCTTT. Amino acids: CASSYPEGAASEAFF.

This sequence joins TRBV15 and TRBJ1-1; D may be TRBD1 (5 bases). CDR3 length equals 14 residues. Trimming left V 4 bases short and J 7 bases short, with 16 bases between. CDR1 is LNHNV and CDR2 is YYDKDF in the germline V gene (reference sequence). The chain's CDR3 is CATSTGADSGEAFF. DNA for the CDR3: TGTGCCACCAGCACCGGGGCCGATTCAGGTGAAGCTTTCTTT.

The gene calls are TRBV5-5 and TRBJ2-5; 12 bases line up with TRBD1. The CDR3 length is 16 residues. Germline lookup yields CDR1 SGHKS and CDR2 YYEKEE (reference sequence). Trimming cost V 0 bases and J 2 bases; bases outside gene matches: 2. The CDR3 DNA is TGTGCCAGCAGCTTGGGGGACAGGGGGCAGCAAGAGACCCAGTACTTC. This gives the protein CASSLGDRGQQETQYF. Together with reference TRBV5-5 and TRBJ2-5, the CDR3 gives the full variable domain: DAGVTQSPTHLIKTRGQQVTLRCSPISGHKSVSWYQQVLGQGPQFIFQYYEKEERGRGNFPDRFSARQFPNYSSELNVNALLLGDSALYLCASSLGDRGQQETQYFGPGTRLLVL.

This chain connects TRBV6-5 to TRBJ1-2; 8 nucleotides agree with TRBD1. The CDR3 covers 14 residues. V dropped 6 bases and J dropped 6; count of bases not matched to a gene: 9. Germline V CDR1 and CDR2: MNHEY, SVGAGI. The CDR3 sequence is CASRTDRVTDGYTF. The DNA for the CDR3 is TGTGCCAGCAGAACGGACAGGGTTACAGATGGCTACACCTTC.

The chain links TRBV5-1 to TRBJ2-1; unclear D gene. CDR3 length: 13 amino acids. CDR1 and CDR2 (germline): SGHRS, YFSETQ. The V gene lost 0 bases and the J gene lost 8 bases, with 9 bases spanning the gap. The DNA of the CDR3 is TGCGCCAGCAGCTTGGCACACGGATATGAGCAGTTCTTC. Protein product: CASSLAHGYEQFF.

The chain couples TRBV7-2 to TRBJ2-1; 13 bases align to TRBD2. From germline, CDR1 is SGHTA and CDR2 FQGNSA. V shed 6 bases and J 3 bases; nucleotides not matched to a gene: 5. The CDR3 sequence is 16 residues long. The CDR3 reads CASSRTSGSNYNEQFF. Here the CDR3 DNA reads TGTGCCAGCAGTCGGACTAGCGGGAGTAACTACAATGAGCAGTTCTTC.

The chain joins TRBV30 to TRBJ2-7; possibly TRBD2 for D (5 bases). Trimming cost V 2 bases and J 6 bases, with 8 bases left between them. This CDR3 contains 11 residues. Germline loops: CDR1 GTSNPN, CDR2 SVGIG (reference sequence). CDR3 loop: CAWSRAVEQYF. CDR3 DNA sequence: TGTGCCTGGAGTAGAGCGGTCGAGCAGTACTTC.

The chain links TRBV5-5 to TRBJ2-2, with D maybe TRBD1 (5 bases). CDR3 length: 15 residues. CDR1 and CDR2 (germline): SGHKS, YYEKEE (reference sequence). V was pared by 6 bases and J by 2 bases, with 14 bases between. CDR3 coding DNA: TGTGCCAGCATTTCACAGGCGCACAACACCGGGGAGCTGTTTTTT. Its translation: CASISQAHNTGELFF.

The chain combines TRBV7-2 with TRBJ2-2; possibly TRBD2 for D (5 bases). Trimming took 0 bases from V and 6 from J, leaving 14 bases between them. The length of the CDR3 is 16 residues. Germline CDR1 reads SGHTA; CDR2 reads FQGNSA. The CDR3 coding sequence is TGTGCCAGCAGCTTAGCCCCAGGAGGTGTTGCCGGGGAGCTGTTTTTT. Translating gives CASSLAPGGVAGELFF.

The chain uses TRBV7-3 and TRBJ1-1; no definite D call. Germline V lookup: CDR1 SGHTA, CDR2 FQGTGA. CDR3 length: 13 residues. V lost 5 bases, J lost 0 bases, and 7 bases lay in between. In DNA form, the CDR3 reads TGTGCCAGCAGCCTTCTAATGAACACTGAAGCTTTCTTT. This codes for CASSLLMNTEAFF.

The CDR3 is CASSSGGSSGNTIYF. DNA of the CDR3: TGTGCCAGCTCGTCGGGGGGGAGCTCTGGAAACACCATATATTTT. This sequence joins TRBV18 and TRBJ1-3; the D gene is possibly TRBD1 (5 bases). The CDR3 sequence is 15 residues long. Trimming shortened V by 6 bases and J by 0 bases, and 12 bases separated the two germline ends. Germline V gene data show CDR1 as KGHSH and CDR2 as LQKENI.

This clone was counted a few times. The chain joins TRBV4-2 to TRBJ2-3, with TRBD2 matching over 16 bases. CDR3 length: 17 residues. CDR1 is LGHNA and CDR2 is YNFKEQ in the germline V gene. The V segment lost 4 bases and the J segment 5 bases; nucleotides outside the gene matches: 6. CDR3 bases: TGTGCCAGCAGCCCTGGGACTAGCGGGAGGGCCGAAGATACGCAGTATTTT. Its protein product is CASSPGTSGRAEDTQYF.

The chain links TRBV12-3 or TRBV12-4 to TRBJ2-5; D gene ambiguous. The CDR3 runs to 11 residues. Between the trimmed V and J ends, which lost 4 bases and 0 bases, there was a span of 0 bases. The CDR3 loop reads CASSYQETQYF. The CDR3 DNA reads TGTGCCAGCAGTTACCAAGAGACCCAGTACTTC.

DNA of the CDR3: TGTGCCAGCAGCATTACCGGGACTAGCGGGATGAATGAGCAGTTCTTC. Its translation: CASSITGTSGMNEQFF. The chain joins TRBV11-3 to TRBJ2-1, with TRBD2 matching over 13 bases. The germline gives CDR1 SGHNT, CDR2 YENEEA. The CDR3 is 16 residues long. Trimming at V came to 5 bases and at J to 7 bases, leaving 8 bases not matched to a gene.

The chain employs TRBV5-1 and TRBJ2-5, with D perhaps TRBD2 (5 bases). In germline, CDR1 is SGHRS, CDR2 YFSETQ. Trimming removed 0 bases from V and 5 bases from J, with 11 bases in between. This CDR3 has 14 residues. CDR3 in DNA: TGCGCCAGCAGCTTGGTGAGCGGAGGCGAGACCCAGTACTTC. Protein product: CASSLVSGGETQYF.

This sequence joins TRBV5-1 and TRBJ2-7; D unclear. Germline CDR1 SGHRS, CDR2 YFSETQ. The CDR3 has 12 residues. Trimming pared 4 bases from V and 0 bases from J, leaving 5 bases between. CDR3 region: CASSVNSYEQYF. CDR3 DNA: TGCGCCAGCAGCGTAAACTCCTACGAGCAGTACTTC.

The count of this clone is one. The V and J genes are TRBV7-2 and TRBJ2-3; 9 bases line up with TRBD1. Trimming cost V 7 bases and J 4 bases; bases outside gene matches: 6. The CDR3 spans 14 residues. Germline CDR1 and CDR2: SGHTA and FQGNSA. CDR3 loop: CASTRTGVPDTQYF. CDR3 DNA: TGTGCCAGCACCCGGACAGGGGTGCCAGATACGCAGTATTTT.

This clone was recorded once. V and J are TRBV6-5 and TRBJ2-2; TRBD1 aligns across 7 bases. V shed 5 bases and J 4 bases; nucleotides not matched to a gene: 7. The germline CDR1 and CDR2 sequences are MNHEY and SVGAGI. CDR3 length equals 15 residues. DNA of the CDR3: TGTGCCAGCAGTCATAAGGGGGCCGGCACCGGGGAGCTGTTTTTT. This gives the protein CASSHKGAGTGELFF.

The chain uses TRBV7-9 and TRBJ2-5; 9 nucleotides match TRBD1. J was trimmed by 9 bases and V by 3 bases; bases with no gene match: 2. Germline-derived CDR1 and CDR2 are SEHNR and FQNEAQ (reference sequence). This CDR3 contains 12 residues. CDR3 coding DNA: TGTGCCAGCAGCTTCGACAGGGGGTCCCAGTACTTC. Protein: CASSFDRGSQYF.

The J gene is TRBJ2-5, the V gene TRBV5-1, with D tentatively TRBD1 (6 bases). This CDR3 region has 14 residues. The V end was cut by 0 bases, the J end by 3 bases, with 9 bases between. Germline V gene data show CDR1 as SGHRS and CDR2 as YFSETQ. In DNA form, the CDR3 reads TGCGCCAGCAGCTTGGGACAGGTCGAAGAGACCCAGTACTTC. Residues: CASSLGQVEETQYF.

The V and J genes are TRBV10-3 and TRBJ2-5; D is unresolved. CDR3 size: 14 residues. V was pared by 7 bases and J by 2 bases, with 14 bases between. Germline lookup yields CDR1 ENHRY and CDR2 SYGVKD. The CDR3 is CAINGGGGQETQYF. In nucleotides, the CDR3 is TGTGCCATCAACGGCGGTGGCGGACAAGAGACCCAGTACTTC.